Following are 2 T cell receptor beta chains from one sample sequenced in a study of shared clonotypes between healthy human individuals. Sequencing used immunoSEQ multiplex PCR; TCRdb keeps in-frame clones, though not all of them. The data contain millions of clones, 85% to 95% of them seen just once; the ten biggest clones take up approximately 1.2%. Naive CD8 cells were CD45RO-negative, positively selected for CCR7, excluding terminally differentiated effector memory CD45RA+ cells. The sequenced sample consisted of naive CD8+ T cells sorted from blood. The receptors derive from a man aged 18 to 29 in good health.

The chain combines TRBV10-2 with TRBJ2-7; TRBD2 aligns across 8 bases. The germline CDR1 and CDR2 sequences are WSHSY and SAAADI. V lost 1 base and J lost 2; bases outside the gene matches: 1. There are 14 residues in the CDR3. CDR3 sequence reads: CASSELAGTYEQYF. The CDR3 DNA is TGCGCCAGCAGTGAGTTAGCGGGGACCTACGAGCAGTACTTC.

The rearrangement joins TRBV7-9 to TRBJ1-4; 8 nucleotides match TRBD1. This CDR3 contains 14 residues. The J segment lost 7 bases and the V segment lost 5 bases, leaving 6 bases of the junction unmatched. CDR1 is SEHNR, CDR2 FQNEAQ, per germline (reference sequence). The DNA for the CDR3 is TGTGCCAGCAGCCCGGACAGGGAGTTTGAAAAACTGTTTTTT. Translated: CASSPDREFEKLFF.